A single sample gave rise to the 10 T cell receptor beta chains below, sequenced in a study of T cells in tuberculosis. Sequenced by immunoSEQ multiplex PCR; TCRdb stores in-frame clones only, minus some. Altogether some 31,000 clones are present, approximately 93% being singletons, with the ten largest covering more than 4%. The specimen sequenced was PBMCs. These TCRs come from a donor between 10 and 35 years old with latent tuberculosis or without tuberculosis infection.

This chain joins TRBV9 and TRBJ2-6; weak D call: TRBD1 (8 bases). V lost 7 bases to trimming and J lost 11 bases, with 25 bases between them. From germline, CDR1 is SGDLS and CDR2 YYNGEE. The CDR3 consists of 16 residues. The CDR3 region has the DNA TGTGCCAGCGCATCGTTCGGGGGGACAGGTGCTTACGTCCTGACTTTC. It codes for CASASFGGTGAYVLTF. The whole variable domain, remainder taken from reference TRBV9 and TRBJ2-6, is DSGVTQTPKHLITATGQRVTLRCSPRSGDLSVYWYQQSLDQGLQFLIQYYNGEERAKGNILERFSAQQFPDLHSELNLSSLELGDSALYFCASASFGGTGAYVLTFGAGSRLTVL.

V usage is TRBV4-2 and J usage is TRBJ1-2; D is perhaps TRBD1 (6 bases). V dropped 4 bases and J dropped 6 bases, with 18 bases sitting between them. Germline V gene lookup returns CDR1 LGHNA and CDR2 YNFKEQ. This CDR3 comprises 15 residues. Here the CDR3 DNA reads TGTGCCAGCAGCCGAACCCGAGGACAGCAAGATGGCTACACCTTC. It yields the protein CASSRTRGQQDGYTF.

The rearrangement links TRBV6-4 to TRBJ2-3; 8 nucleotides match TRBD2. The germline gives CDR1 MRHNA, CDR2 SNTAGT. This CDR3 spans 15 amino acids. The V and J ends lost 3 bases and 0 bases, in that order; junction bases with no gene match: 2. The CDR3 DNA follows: TGTGCCAGCAGTGAGGCTAGCGGGAGCACAGATACGCAGTATTTT. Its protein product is CASSEASGSTDTQYF.

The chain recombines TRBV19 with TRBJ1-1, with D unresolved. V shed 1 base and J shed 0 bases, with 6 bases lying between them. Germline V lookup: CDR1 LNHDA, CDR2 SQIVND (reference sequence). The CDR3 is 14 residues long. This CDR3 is CASSIATVNTEAFF. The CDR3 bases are TGTGCCAGTAGTATAGCCACGGTGAACACTGAAGCTTTCTTT.

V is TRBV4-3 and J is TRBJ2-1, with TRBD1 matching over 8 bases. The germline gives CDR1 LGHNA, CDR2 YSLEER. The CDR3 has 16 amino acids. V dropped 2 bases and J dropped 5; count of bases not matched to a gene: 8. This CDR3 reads CASSQYRGTVDNEQFF. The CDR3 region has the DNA TGCGCCAGCAGCCAATACAGGGGGACGGTGGACAATGAGCAGTTCTTC.

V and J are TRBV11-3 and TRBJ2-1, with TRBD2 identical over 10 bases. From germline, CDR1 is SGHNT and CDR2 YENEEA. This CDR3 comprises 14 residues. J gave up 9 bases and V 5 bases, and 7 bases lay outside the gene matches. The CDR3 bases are TGTGCCAGCAGCCTGCAGCGGGAGGGCGGTGAGCAGTTCTTC. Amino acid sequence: CASSLQREGGEQFF.

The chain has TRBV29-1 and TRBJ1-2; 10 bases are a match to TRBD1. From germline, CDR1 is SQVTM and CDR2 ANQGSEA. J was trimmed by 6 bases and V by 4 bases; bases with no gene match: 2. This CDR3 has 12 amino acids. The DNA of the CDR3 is TGCAGCGTTGCTGGGACAGGGGATGGCTACACCTTC. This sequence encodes CSVAGTGDGYTF.

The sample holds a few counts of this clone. The CDR3 DNA reads TGTGCCAGCAGCTTAGCGCCGGGACCCGGGAGAAGCGAAAATGAAAAACTGTTTTTT. Its protein product is CASSLAPGPGRSENEKLFF. The V and J genes are TRBV7-8 and TRBJ1-4, with D tentatively TRBD1 (5 bases). Germline V gene data show CDR1 as SGHVS and CDR2 as FQNEAQ. The ends were cut back, 0 bases at V and 5 bases at J, with 22 bases in the middle. The CDR3 covers 19 residues.

The DNA of the CDR3 is TGCGCCAGCAGCATATACACTAGCGGGAGTGGGGATGAGCAGTTCTTC. It encodes CASSIYTSGSGDEQFF. This chain connects TRBV5-1 to TRBJ2-1, with 11 positions matching TRBD2. Per the germline V gene, CDR1 is SGHRS and CDR2 is YFSETQ. Unmatched junction bases numbered 11, after V lost 4 bases and J lost 8 bases. CDR3 length equals 16 residues.

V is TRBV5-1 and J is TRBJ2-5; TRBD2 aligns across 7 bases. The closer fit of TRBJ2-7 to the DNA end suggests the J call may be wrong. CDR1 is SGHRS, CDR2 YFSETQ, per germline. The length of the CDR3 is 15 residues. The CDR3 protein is CASSLSRGVYYEQYF. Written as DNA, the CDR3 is TGCGCCAGCAGCTTAAGCCGGGGGGTTTACTACGAGCAGTACTTC.